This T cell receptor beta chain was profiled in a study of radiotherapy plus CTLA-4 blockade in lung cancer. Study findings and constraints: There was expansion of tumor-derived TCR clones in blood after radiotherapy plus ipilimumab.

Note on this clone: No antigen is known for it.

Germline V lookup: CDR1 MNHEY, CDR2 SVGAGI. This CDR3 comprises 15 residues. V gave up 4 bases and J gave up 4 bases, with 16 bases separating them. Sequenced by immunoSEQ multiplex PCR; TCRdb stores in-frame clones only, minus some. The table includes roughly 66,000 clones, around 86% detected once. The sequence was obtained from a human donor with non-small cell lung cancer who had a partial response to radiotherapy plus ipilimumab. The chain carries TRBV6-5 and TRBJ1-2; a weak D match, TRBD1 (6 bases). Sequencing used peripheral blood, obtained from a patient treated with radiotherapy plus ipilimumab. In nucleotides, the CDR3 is TGTGCCAGCAGTTTTCTCCCGGACAGTTCCTATGGCTACACCTTC. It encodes CASSFLPDSSYGYTF.